The clone carrying this T cell receptor beta chain has just a few counts. Its antigen is still unknown. Conversion of TCR transcripts into cDNA relied on 5'RACE template switching, which added a universal primer site and UMIs. TCRdb called the 5' RACE reads again in MiXCR, with one record for every CDR3 protein. This sample has approximately 550,000 distinct CDR3 sequences; about 13% occur once, and the top ten carry more than 12%. The ends lost 1 base at V and 2 bases at J; junction bases unmatched: 4. The CDR3 runs to 16 residues. Germline V gene lookup returns CDR1 SGHRS and CDR2 YFSETQ. These data are taken from a study of T cells after yellow fever vaccination. The study, taken as a whole, reports: Booster samples showed a return of most primary-vaccination clones (approximately 96% CD4, about 85% CD8).

Source: PBMCs, taken on the day of the yellow fever booster vaccination. The sequence was collected from a man in his thirties or forties who received the YFV17D yellow fever vaccine. The chain has TRBV5-1 and TRBJ2-3; 10 nucleotides align to TRBD2. The CDR3 spells CASSLPSGSATDTQYF. DNA for the CDR3: TGCGCCAGCAGCTTGCCTAGCGGGAGTGCCACAGATACGCAGTATTTT.